The 3 T cell receptor beta chains below were found in one sample sequenced in a study of vaccination and CD4 T cells after COVID-19 (dated 2022 in TCRdb). The antigens for these receptors are not known. Taken with the paper, the label for treatment or condition translates to: roughly ten-day PBMC culture with coronavirus spike peptide pools or control peptides (ViraFEST assay). Libraries were built with PCR. The sequencer was an Illumina iSeq 100. At the Johns Hopkins FTIC core, DNA from the cultured CD4+ T cells underwent TCR sequencing with the Oncomine TCR Beta short-read assay. TCRdb ran its own pipeline on the public reads, namely fastp trimming at Q25 and MiXCR clone calling, and kept in-frame beta chains. When rows share a CDR3 protein, they turn into one entry using the most common DNA and genes. A total of 24,000 or so distinct CDR3 sequences appear in this sample, roughly three fifths of them only once. Jointly, the top ten make up about 3% of the sample.

Sequencing was carried out using CD4+ T cells from blood, cultured in vitro. Receptor source: a human donor who had recovered from COVID-19.

This clonotype was observed once. This chain uses TRBV12-5 with TRBJ1-5; weak D call: TRBD1 (6 bases). The CDR3 sequence is 15 residues long. The germline V and J ends were trimmed by 1 base and 10 bases, with 17 bases remaining between them. Germline V gene sequence: CDR1 LGHNT, CDR2 FRNRAP. The CDR3 DNA follows: TGTGCTAGTGGTTTGGGGGGACATCCTTTTGATCCCCAGCATTTT. Protein product: CASGLGGHPFDPQHF.

This clonotype was recorded a few times. V is TRBV27 and J is TRBJ2-5, with D perhaps matching TRBD2 (6 bases). The ends were cut back, 6 bases at V and 1 base at J, with 15 bases in the middle. From germline, CDR1 is MNHEY and CDR2 SMNVEV (reference sequence). CDR3 size: 15 residues. In DNA form, the CDR3 reads TGTGCCAGCAGCCTGAGGCGGGGACCCCAAGAGACCCAGTACTTC. Its translation is CASSLRRGPQETQYF.

The gene calls are TRBV6-1 and TRBJ1-2, with TRBD1 as a possible D gene (5 bases). CDR1 is MNHNS, CDR2 SASEGT, per germline. Trimming pared 7 bases from V and 7 bases from J, leaving 13 bases between. The CDR3 is 12 residues long. The CDR3 reads CASTPARGGYTF. CDR3 nucleotides: TGTGCCAGCACTCCTGCAAGGGGTGGCTACACCTTC.